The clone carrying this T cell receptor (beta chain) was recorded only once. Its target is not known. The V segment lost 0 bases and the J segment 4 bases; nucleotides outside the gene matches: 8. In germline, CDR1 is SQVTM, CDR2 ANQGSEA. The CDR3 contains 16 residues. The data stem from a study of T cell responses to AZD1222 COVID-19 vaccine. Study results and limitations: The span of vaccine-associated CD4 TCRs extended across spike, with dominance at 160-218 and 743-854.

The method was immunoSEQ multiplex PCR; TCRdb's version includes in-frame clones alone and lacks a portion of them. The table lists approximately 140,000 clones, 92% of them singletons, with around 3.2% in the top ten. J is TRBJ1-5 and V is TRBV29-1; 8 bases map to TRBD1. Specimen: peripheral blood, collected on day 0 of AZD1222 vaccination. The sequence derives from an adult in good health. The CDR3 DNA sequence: TGCAGCGTTGAAGATAAGGGACAGGCGGTAAATCAGCCCCAGCATTTT. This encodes CSVEDKGQAVNQPQHF. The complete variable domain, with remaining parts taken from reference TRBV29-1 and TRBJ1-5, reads SAVISQKPSRDICQRGTSLTIQCQVDSQVTMMFWYRQQPGQSLTLIATANQGSEATYESGFVIDKFPISRPNLTFSTLTVSNMSPEDSSIYLCSVEDKGQAVNQPQHFGDGTRLSIL.